The 25 T cell receptor beta chains presented below share a single source sample, sequenced in a study of identical twins (dated by TCRdb to about 2016). Receptors were amplified or captured by 5' RACE. TCRdb shows the sequencer as Illumina HiSeq 2000. TCRdb reanalyzed the raw reads on its own, using fastp at Q25 for trimming and MiXCR for clone calling, and kept in-frame beta chains. Duplicate CDR3 protein sequences are folded into a single record with the most common DNA and genes. This sample lists 550,000 to 700,000 distinct CDR3 sequences; around 20% were detected once. Clones ranked in the top ten supply 4% to 5.5% of the sample. These data are also associated with another study on T cells expressing NK-cell markers.

The sequenced material came from PBMCs. These receptors were taken from a young woman in good health.

J is TRBJ2-7 and V is TRBV9; 8 nucleotides match TRBD2. Germline V gene data show CDR1 as SGDLS and CDR2 as YYNGEE. Trimming took 2 bases from V and 1 from J; bases not matched to a gene: 8. The CDR3 has 16 amino acids. The CDR3 DNA reads as TGTGCCAGCAGCGTTCGTAGCGGGGCGTATTCCTACGAGCAGTACTTC. This gives the protein CASSVRSGAYSYEQYF.

This clonotype has ten or more counts. The rearrangement links TRBV5-1 to TRBJ1-2; D remains ambiguous. Germline CDR1 is SGHRS and CDR2 is YFSETQ. V lost 4 bases and J lost 1, with 8 bases in between. The CDR3 runs to 13 residues. CDR3 sequence (DNA): TGCGCCAGCAGCAGGAACAATAACTATGGCTACACCTTC. Encoded protein: CASSRNNNYGYTF. Filled out from reference TRBV5-1 and TRBJ1-2, the complete variable domain reads KAGVTQTPRYLIKTRGQQVTLSCSPISGHRSVSWYQQTPGQGLQFLFEYFSETQRNKGNFPGRFSGRQFSNSRSEMNVSTLELGDSALYLCASSRNNNYGYTFGSGTRLTVV.

In its sample, this clonotype was seen many times. The genes are TRBV12-3 or TRBV12-4 and TRBJ1-5; 11 bases align to TRBD1. V was clipped by 6 bases and J by 3 bases; unmatched bases: 7. The CDR3 covers 16 residues. The CDR3 region has the DNA TGTGCCAGCAGGACGGACAGGGGGCGATCCAATCAGCCCCAGCATTTT. Residues: CASRTDRGRSNQPQHF.

Only a few counts were recorded for this clonotype. This chain joins TRBV10-3 and TRBJ2-7; 9 nucleotides line up with TRBD1. The CDR3 sequence is 14 residues long. With V trimmed by 11 bases and J by 6 bases, 14 bases remained unmatched. Germline V gene data show CDR1 as ENHRY and CDR2 as SYGVKD. The chain's CDR3 is CASYSGQGLSEQYF. The CDR3 DNA reads as TGTGCCTCATATTCGGGACAGGGATTGTCCGAGCAGTACTTC.

The sample holds a few counts of this clonotype. V and J are TRBV3-1 and TRBJ2-3; a possible D gene is TRBD2 (5 bases). The CDR3 totals 15 residues. Trimming left V 3 bases short and J 1 base short, with 11 bases between. Germline CDR1 LGHDT, CDR2 YNNKEL (reference sequence). The CDR3 spells CASSQRTLRTDTQYF. The DNA of the CDR3 is TGTGCCAGCAGCCAGAGGACTCTCCGCACAGATACGCAGTATTTT.

The CDR3, as DNA: TGTGCCAGCAGCTCAACAGGGTATGAAAAACTGTTTTTT. Translation: CASSSTGYEKLFF. The chain links TRBV5-5 to TRBJ1-4, with a weak D call TRBD1 (6 bases). Germline CDR1 SGHKS, CDR2 YYEKEE (reference sequence). This CDR3 is built from 13 residues. The ends were cut back, 3 bases at V and 6 bases at J, with 9 bases in the middle.

A few counts support this clonotype. The chain has TRBV9 and TRBJ2-1; 8 nucleotides align to TRBD2. The germline CDR1 and CDR2 sequences are SGDLS and YYNGEE. Trimming took 3 bases from V and 6 from J; bases not matched to a gene: 8. The CDR3 totals 15 residues. The DNA for the CDR3 is TGTGCCAGCAGCGCGGGGGGACTAGGGTCCAATGAGCAGTTCTTC. Its translation: CASSAGGLGSNEQFF.

The chain combines TRBV29-1 with TRBJ2-5, with D hard to call. This CDR3 comprises 13 residues. CDR1 is SQVTM, CDR2 ANQGSEA, per germline. V shed 2 bases and J shed 7 bases, with 14 bases lying between them. This chain's CDR3 is CSVEITREGTQYF. CDR3 bases: TGCAGCGTTGAAATTACTCGCGAAGGGACCCAGTACTTC. Full variable domain (remainder filled in from reference TRBV29-1 and TRBJ2-5): SAVISQKPSRDICQRGTSLTIQCQVDSQVTMMFWYRQQPGQSLTLIATANQGSEATYESGFVIDKFPISRPNLTFSTLTVSNMSPEDSSIYLCSVEITREGTQYFGPGTRLLVL.

This clonotype was detected ten times or more. The V gene is TRBV5-1, the J gene TRBJ1-6, with 8 bases lining up with TRBD1. The CDR3 extends over 14 amino acids. Trimming took 3 bases from V and 9 from J; bases not matched to a gene: 5. Per germline, CDR1 SGHRS and CDR2 YFSETQ. DNA for the CDR3: TGCGCCAGCAGCTCAGGACAGGGAGGTTCACCCCTCCACTTT. Residues: CASSSGQGGSPLHF.

This sequence joins TRBV12-3 or TRBV12-4 and TRBJ2-5; D possibly corresponds to TRBD1 (5 bases). V lost 3 bases and J 4 bases, leaving 15 bases between the germline ends. This CDR3 is built from 15 residues. Here the CDR3 DNA reads TGTGCCAGCAGTTTGAGGCAGGGAATTGGAGAGACCCAGTACTTC. It translates to CASSLRQGIGETQYF.

This clonotype has more than one count but fewer than ten. The rearrangement links TRBV9 to TRBJ2-3; 9 bases map to TRBD2. CDR1 and CDR2 (germline): SGDLS, YYNGEE. The CDR3 consists of 15 residues. The trim removed 1 base at V and 1 base at J, leaving 1 base unmatched. CDR3 region: CASSVLAGRTDTQYF. CDR3 coding DNA: TGTGCCAGCAGCGTACTAGCGGGGCGCACAGATACGCAGTATTTT.

This clonotype was counted ten times or more. V is TRBV20-1 and J is TRBJ2-7; 7 nucleotides agree with TRBD2. This CDR3 spans 14 amino acids. J lost 6 bases, V lost 6 bases, and 14 bases had no gene match. CDR1 and CDR2 (germline): DFQATT, SNEGSKA (reference sequence). CDR3 sequence: CSASGTPNWGEQYF. CDR3 coding DNA: TGCAGTGCCAGCGGGACCCCAAATTGGGGCGAGCAGTACTTC.

The chain has TRBV5-6 and TRBJ2-7; 11 bases map to TRBD2. The CDR3 runs to 15 residues. Germline-derived CDR1 and CDR2 are SGHDT and YYEEEE. V lost 5 bases to trimming and J lost 3 bases; unmatched junction nucleotides: 7. The chain's CDR3 is CASRILAGVLYEQYF. In nucleotides, the CDR3 is TGTGCCAGCAGAATACTAGCGGGAGTCCTCTACGAGCAGTACTTC.

J is TRBJ2-1 and V is TRBV20-1, with D perhaps matching TRBD1 (6 bases). CDR3 length equals 15 residues. With 4 bases removed from V and 6 bases from J, the gap between germline ends came to 19 bases. Germline CDR1 reads DFQATT; CDR2 reads SNEGSKA (reference sequence). The CDR3 sequence is CSATRVRGSGNEQFF. The CDR3 DNA reads TGCAGTGCTACCCGAGTTAGGGGGTCAGGCAATGAGCAGTTCTTC.

This clonotype was seen a handful of times. The chain links TRBV10-3 to TRBJ1-1, with D unclear. This CDR3 is 12 amino acids long. V lost 11 bases and J lost 2, with 12 bases in between. Germline-derived CDR1 and CDR2 are ENHRY and SYGVKD. The DNA for the CDR3 is TGTGCCGTTCGGGCAGCTAACACTGAAGCTTTCTTT. Amino acids: CAVRAANTEAFF.

The rearrangement links TRBV12-3 or TRBV12-4 to TRBJ1-6, with D tentatively TRBD1 (5 bases). The V end was cut by 0 bases, the J end by 10 bases, with 10 bases between. The CDR3 length is 14 residues. CDR3 DNA sequence: TGTGCCAGCAGTTTAGCAGGGGACGGATCACCCCTCCACTTT. It encodes CASSLAGDGSPLHF.

The chain recombines TRBV15 with TRBJ2-5; 7 nucleotides line up with TRBD2. CDR3 length: 14 amino acids. V was pared by 0 bases and J by 9 bases, with 7 bases of the junction left unmatched. The V gene's germline CDR1 is LNHNV and CDR2 YYDKDF (reference sequence). The CDR3 reads CATSREAGLTAQYF. As DNA, the CDR3 is TGTGCCACCAGCAGAGAAGCGGGACTGACGGCCCAGTACTTC.

This chain uses TRBV20-1 with TRBJ1-2, with 7 nucleotides matching TRBD1. The CDR3 sequence is 14 residues long. The J segment lost 5 bases and the V segment lost 5 bases, leaving 11 bases of the junction unmatched. Per the germline V gene, CDR1 is DFQATT and CDR2 is SNEGSKA (reference sequence). CDR3 sequence: CSAYRGTVYYGYTF. CDR3 nucleotides: TGCAGTGCTTACAGAGGGACAGTCTATTATGGCTACACCTTC.

In nucleotides, the CDR3 is TGTGCCAGCAGTCCCCGGAGGGGGAATGAGCAGTTCTTC. Translating it yields CASSPRRGNEQFF. V and J are TRBV12-3 or TRBV12-4 and TRBJ2-1; D is tentatively TRBD1 or TRBD2 (6 bases each). The CDR3 is made up of 13 amino acids. With 5 bases removed from V and 7 bases from J, the gap between germline ends came to 12 bases.

J is TRBJ2-3 and V is TRBV11-2; 12 bases are a match to TRBD2. V shed 8 bases, J shed 10 bases, and the junction held 10 bases outside the gene matches. Germline CDR1 and CDR2: SGHAT and FQNNGV. CDR3 length equals 14 residues. DNA of the CDR3: TGTGCCAGCGAACCGACTAGCGGGAGTGAAGCGCAGTATTTT. The encoded protein is CASEPTSGSEAQYF.

This clonotype was recorded many times. The V gene is TRBV12-3 or TRBV12-4, the J gene TRBJ2-3; 7 bases agree with TRBD2. This CDR3 has 14 amino acids. V lost 2 bases, J lost 3 bases, and 2 bases stayed unmatched. This chain's CDR3 is CASSLRGVTDTQYF. In DNA form, the CDR3 reads TGTGCCAGCAGTTTACGGGGGGTAACAGATACGCAGTATTTT.

The rearrangement links TRBV20-1 to TRBJ2-7; 9 positions match TRBD2. CDR1 and CDR2 (germline): DFQATT, SNEGSKA (reference sequence). Losses at the gene ends were 3 bases for V and 4 bases for J; bases not matched to a gene: 7. The CDR3 is 14 residues long. The CDR3 reads CSASISSGKYEQYF. CDR3 DNA: TGCAGTGCTAGTATTTCTAGCGGGAAGTACGAGCAGTACTTC.

This clonotype was seen many times. The chain's CDR3 is CSVRTNGYTF. Written as DNA, the CDR3 is TGCAGCGTTCGGACCAATGGCTACACCTTC. The genes are TRBV29-1 and TRBJ1-2; D remains unclear. V was pared by 5 bases and J by 6 bases, with 7 bases between. CDR1 is SQVTM, CDR2 ANQGSEA, per germline. The length of the CDR3 is 10 residues. Variable domain in full (rest from reference TRBV29-1 and TRBJ1-2): SAVISQKPSRDICQRGTSLTIQCQVDSQVTMMFWYRQQPGQSLTLIATANQGSEATYESGFVIDKFPISRPNLTFSTLTVSNMSPEDSSIYLCSVRTNGYTFGSGTRLTVV.

The J gene is TRBJ1-2, the V gene TRBV7-8; unclear D gene. Trimming left V 5 bases short and J 8 bases short, with 18 bases between. The CDR3 has 14 residues. Germline loops: CDR1 SGHVS, CDR2 FQNEAQ. In DNA, the CDR3 is TGTGCCAGCAGCCCAAATCCGGCAGGAGGCGGCTACACCTTC. This sequence encodes CASSPNPAGGGYTF.

This clonotype came up a few times. This chain uses TRBV12-3 or TRBV12-4 with TRBJ2-2, with D tentatively TRBD1 (5 bases). This CDR3 region has 14 residues. Trimming took 5 bases from V and 2 from J, leaving 9 bases between them. The CDR3 protein is CASSDDRNTGELFF. CDR3 in DNA: TGTGCCAGCAGTGACGACAGAAACACCGGGGAGCTGTTTTTT.